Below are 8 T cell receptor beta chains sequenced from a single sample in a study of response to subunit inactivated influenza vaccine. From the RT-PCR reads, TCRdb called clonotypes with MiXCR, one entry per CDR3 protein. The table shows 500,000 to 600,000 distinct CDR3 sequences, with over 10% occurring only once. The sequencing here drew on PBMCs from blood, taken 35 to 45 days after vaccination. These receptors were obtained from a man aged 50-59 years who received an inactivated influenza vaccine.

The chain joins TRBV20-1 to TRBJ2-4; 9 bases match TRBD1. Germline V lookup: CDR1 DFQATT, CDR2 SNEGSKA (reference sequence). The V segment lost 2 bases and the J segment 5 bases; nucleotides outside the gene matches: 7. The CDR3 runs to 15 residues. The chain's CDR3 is CSARSTRDRENIQYF. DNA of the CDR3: TGCAGTGCTAGATCAACGAGGGACAGGGAAAACATTCAGTACTTC.

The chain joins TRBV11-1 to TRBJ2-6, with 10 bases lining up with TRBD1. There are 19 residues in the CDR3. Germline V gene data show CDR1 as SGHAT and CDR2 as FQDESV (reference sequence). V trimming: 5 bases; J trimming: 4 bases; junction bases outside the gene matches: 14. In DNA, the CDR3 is TGTGCCAGCAGCCCATCCTATACCGGGACAGGGGACGGGGCCAACGTCCTGACTTTC. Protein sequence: CASSPSYTGTGDGANVLTF.

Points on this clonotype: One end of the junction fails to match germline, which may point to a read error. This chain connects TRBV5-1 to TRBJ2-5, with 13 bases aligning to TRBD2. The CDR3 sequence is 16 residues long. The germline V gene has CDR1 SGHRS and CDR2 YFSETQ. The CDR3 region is CSSSSGTSGTQETQYF. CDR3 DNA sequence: TGCTCCAGCAGCTCAGGGACTAGCGGGACCCAAGAGACCCAGTACTTC.

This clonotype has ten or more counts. The CDR3 here is CASSFRDLGAQETQYF. DNA of the CDR3: TGTGCCAGCAGTTTCCGGGACTTGGGGGCCCAAGAGACCCAGTACTTC. The chain employs TRBV28 and TRBJ2-5, with D perhaps TRBD1 or TRBD2 (6 bases each). CDR1 MDHEN and CDR2 SYDVKM come from the germline V gene. The CDR3 consists of 16 residues. With 3 bases removed from V and 1 base from J, the gap between germline ends came to 15 bases.

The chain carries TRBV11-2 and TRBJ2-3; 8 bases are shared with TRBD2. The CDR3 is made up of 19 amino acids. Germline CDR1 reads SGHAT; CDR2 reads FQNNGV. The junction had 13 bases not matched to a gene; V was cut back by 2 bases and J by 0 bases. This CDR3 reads CASSLFSGGGISSTDTQYF. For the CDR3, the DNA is TGTGCCAGCAGCTTATTTTCAGGCGGGGGGATTTCTAGCACAGATACGCAGTATTTT.

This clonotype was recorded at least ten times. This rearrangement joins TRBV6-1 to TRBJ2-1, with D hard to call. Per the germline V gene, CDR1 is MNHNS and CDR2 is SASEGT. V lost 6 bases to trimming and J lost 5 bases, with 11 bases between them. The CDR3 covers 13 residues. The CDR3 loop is CASRPRPNNEQFF. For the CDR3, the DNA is TGTGCCAGCAGACCTAGACCCAACAATGAGCAGTTCTTC.

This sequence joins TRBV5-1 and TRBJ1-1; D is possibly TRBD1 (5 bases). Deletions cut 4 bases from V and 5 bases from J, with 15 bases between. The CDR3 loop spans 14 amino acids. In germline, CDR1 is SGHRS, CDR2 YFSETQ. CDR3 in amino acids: CASSPDGAGTEAFF. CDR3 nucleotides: TGCGCCAGCAGCCCGGATGGGGCGGGGACTGAAGCTTTCTTT.

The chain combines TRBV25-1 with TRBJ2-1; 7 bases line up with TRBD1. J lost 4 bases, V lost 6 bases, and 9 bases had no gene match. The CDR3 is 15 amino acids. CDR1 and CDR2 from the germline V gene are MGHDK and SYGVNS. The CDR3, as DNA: TGTGCCAGCAGAGAAACAGGGGTACTATACAATGAGCAGTTCTTC. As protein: CASRETGVLYNEQFF.